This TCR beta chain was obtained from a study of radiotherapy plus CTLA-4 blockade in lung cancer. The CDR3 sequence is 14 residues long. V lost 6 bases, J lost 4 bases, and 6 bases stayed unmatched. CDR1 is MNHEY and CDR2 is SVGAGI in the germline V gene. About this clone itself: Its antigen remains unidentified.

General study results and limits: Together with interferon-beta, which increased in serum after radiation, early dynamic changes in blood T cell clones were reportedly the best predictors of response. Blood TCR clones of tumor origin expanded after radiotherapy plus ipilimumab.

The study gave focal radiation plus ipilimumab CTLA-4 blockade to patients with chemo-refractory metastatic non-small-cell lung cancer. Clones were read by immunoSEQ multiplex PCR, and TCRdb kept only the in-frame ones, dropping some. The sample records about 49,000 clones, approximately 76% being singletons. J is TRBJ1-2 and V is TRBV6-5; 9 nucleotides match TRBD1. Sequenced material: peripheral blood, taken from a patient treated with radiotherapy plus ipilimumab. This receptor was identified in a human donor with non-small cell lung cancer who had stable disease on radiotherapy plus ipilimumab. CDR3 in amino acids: CASSEQGAGYGYTF. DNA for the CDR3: TGTGCCAGCAGCGAACAGGGGGCGGGCTATGGCTACACCTTC.